This TCR beta chain stems from a study of T-cell memory formation after mild COVID-19 (dated by TCRdb to the early 2020s). Background on the whole study: TCR sequence clusters from the two donors were found to be largely donor specific. T-cell clones expanding and contracting after mild COVID-19 in two donors were tracked by longitudinal TCRalpha and TCRbeta repertoire sequencing. Two young, previously healthy adult volunteers, one female and one male, were included in the cohort. What the work shows at the level of the full study, not this receptor alone: Some responding clones were detected in pre-infection memory, which suggested that pre-existing cross-reactive memory T cells had joined the SARS-CoV-2 response. The study covered only a couple of mild cases, and larger cohorts including severe cases with pre-infection samples were considered necessary. From day 15 to 85, contracting clones showed balanced CD4/CD8 phenotypes, whereas a second wave of clones that expanded from day 15 to 37 leaned towards CD4+. The second-wave clones that peaked on day 37 were not confirmed to be SARS-CoV-2 specific. Contracting CD4+ clones appeared mostly in the CM and EM memory subsets, whereas CD8+ clones were enriched in EMRA.

The listed sequencing device is Illumina NovaSeq 6000. cDNA libraries for TCRalpha and TCRbeta were prepared by 5'RACE using constant-segment primers, with sample barcodes and unique molecular identifiers added. Trizol reagent was used to extract RNA from every sample. The libraries were amplified in two PCR steps, and the second step added a second sample barcode and Illumina TruSeq adapters. Sequencing of the libraries was done on an Illumina NovaSeq, producing 2 x 150 bp paired-end reads. The original pipeline was this. Demultiplexing of reads and collapsing into UMI-guided consensus sequences were performed with migec v1.2.7. Using mixcr v2.1.11, UMI consensuses were aligned to TRA and TRB V and J templates and then assembled into clonotypes. A clonotype was counted as expanded or contracted only when both edgeR and NoisET called the clonotype significant, with the noise models trained on biological replicates. For edgeR calls, the cutoffs were a false discovery rate-adjusted p below 0.01 and a log2 fold-change threshold of 1. As an exploratory analysis of dynamics, max-normalized trajectories of the 1000 most abundant clonotypes were examined by PCA with hierarchical clustering. Separately sequenced CD4+ and CD8+ repertoires were used to assign the CD4 or CD8 phenotype of responding clones. The raw public reads went through TCRdb reprocessing: fastp at Q25, MiXCR clone calling, in-frame beta chains kept. CDR3 protein sequences are deduplicated, and each keeps its most common genes and DNA. What appears here as the V and J calls and clone size reflects TCRdb's work, not the paper's. Here the sample has 350,000 to 450,000 distinct CDR3 sequences; about 15% occur a single time. The ten top clones hold 20% to 25% of the sample.

CDR1 and CDR2, looked up from the germline V gene, are SGHTA and FQGNSA. V and J are truncated by 4 bases and 9 bases respectively, leaving an intervening sequence of 25 bases. From the cysteine up to the phenylalanine, the CDR3 has a length of 17 residues. Only the CDR3 portion is preserved as DNA: 51 bases, with reading frame beginning at the first base. This clonotype was observed a few times. What this receptor recognizes is not known. No base quality values were provided; no much bigger clone lies one nucleotide off. Ficoll-Paque density gradient centrifugation was the method used to isolate PBMCs.

The sequence joins TRBV7-2 to TRBJ2-1, with a tentative D gene TRBD2 over 6 matching bases. Sequences were obtained from PBMCs or a T cell subset sorted from them (not recorded which). This TCR was sampled from a man in his late teens or twenties who had mild COVID-19 (a few samples of this study predate the infection). The sample titles of this study are shuffled in the database, so cell type and time point are left out; the donor was told from shared clones. Here the CDR3 is given as CASSYGWDAGPGGEQFF. The DNA sequence is TGTGCCAGCAGCTATGGGTGGGACGCGGGACCCGGGGGTGAGCAGTTCTTC.